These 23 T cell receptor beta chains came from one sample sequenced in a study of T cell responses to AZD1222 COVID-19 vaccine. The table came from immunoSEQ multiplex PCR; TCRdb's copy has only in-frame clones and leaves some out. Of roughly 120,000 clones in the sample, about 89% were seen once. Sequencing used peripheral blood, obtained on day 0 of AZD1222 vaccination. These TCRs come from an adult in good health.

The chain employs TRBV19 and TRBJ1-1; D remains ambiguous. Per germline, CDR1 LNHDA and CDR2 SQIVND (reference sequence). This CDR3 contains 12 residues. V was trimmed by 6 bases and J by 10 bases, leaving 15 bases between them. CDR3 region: CASRATGMSAFF. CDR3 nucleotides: TGTGCCAGTAGGGCGACCGGCATGTCAGCTTTCTTT.

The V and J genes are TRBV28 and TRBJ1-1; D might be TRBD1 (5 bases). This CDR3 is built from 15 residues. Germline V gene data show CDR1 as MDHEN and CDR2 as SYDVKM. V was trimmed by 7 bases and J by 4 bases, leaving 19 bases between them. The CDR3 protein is CASTTPGPGITEAFF. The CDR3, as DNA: TGTGCCAGCACGACTCCAGGGCCCGGGATCACTGAAGCTTTCTTT.

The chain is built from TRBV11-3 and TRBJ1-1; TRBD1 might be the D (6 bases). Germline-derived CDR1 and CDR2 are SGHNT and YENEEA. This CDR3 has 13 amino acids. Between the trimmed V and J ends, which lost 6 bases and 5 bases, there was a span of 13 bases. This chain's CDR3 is CASSSGAGTEAFF. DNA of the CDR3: TGTGCCAGCAGTTCAGGGGCGGGAACTGAAGCTTTCTTT. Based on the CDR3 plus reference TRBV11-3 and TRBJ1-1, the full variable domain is EAGVVQSPRYKIIEKKQPVAFWCNPISGHNTLYWYLQNLGQGPELLIRYENEEAVDDSQLPKDRFSAERLKGVDSTLKIQPAELGDSAVYLCASSSGAGTEAFFGQGTRLTVV.

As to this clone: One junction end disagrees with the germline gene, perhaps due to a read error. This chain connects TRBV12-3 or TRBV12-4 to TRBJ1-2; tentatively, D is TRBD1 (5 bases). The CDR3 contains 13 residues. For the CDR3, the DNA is TGTGCCAGCAGCTTAGGGGACGATAGAGGCTACACCTTC. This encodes CASSLGDDRGYTF.

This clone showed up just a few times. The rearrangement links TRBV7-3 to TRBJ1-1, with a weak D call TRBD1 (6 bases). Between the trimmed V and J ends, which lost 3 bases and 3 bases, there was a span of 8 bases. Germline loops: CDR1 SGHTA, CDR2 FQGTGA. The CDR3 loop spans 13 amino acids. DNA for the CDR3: TGTGCCAGCAGCTTTGGACAGTACACTGAAGCTTTCTTT. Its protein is CASSFGQYTEAFF.

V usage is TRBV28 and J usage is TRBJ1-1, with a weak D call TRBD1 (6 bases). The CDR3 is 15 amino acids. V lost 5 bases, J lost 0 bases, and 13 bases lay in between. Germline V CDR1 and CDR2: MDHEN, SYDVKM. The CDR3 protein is CASSLPDSMNTEAFF. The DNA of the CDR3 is TGTGCCAGCAGTCTTCCGGACAGCATGAACACTGAAGCTTTCTTT. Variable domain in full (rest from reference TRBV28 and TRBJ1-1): DVKVTQSSRYLVKRTGEKVFLECVQDMDHENMFWYRQDPGLGLRLIYFSYDVKMKEKGDIPEGYSVSREKKERFSLILESASTNQTSMYLCASSLPDSMNTEAFFGQGTRLTVV.

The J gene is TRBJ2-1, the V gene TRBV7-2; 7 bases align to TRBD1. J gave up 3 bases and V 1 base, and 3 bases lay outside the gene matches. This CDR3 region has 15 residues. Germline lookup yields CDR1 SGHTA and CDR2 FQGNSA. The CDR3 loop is CASSLEGTVYNEQFF. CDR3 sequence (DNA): TGTGCCAGCAGCTTAGAGGGGACAGTCTACAATGAGCAGTTCTTC.

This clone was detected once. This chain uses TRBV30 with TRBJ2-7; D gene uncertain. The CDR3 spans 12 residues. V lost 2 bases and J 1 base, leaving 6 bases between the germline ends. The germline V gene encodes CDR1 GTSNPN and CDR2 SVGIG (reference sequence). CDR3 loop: CAWSTDSYEQYF. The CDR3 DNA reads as TGTGCCTGGAGTACCGATTCCTACGAGCAGTACTTC.

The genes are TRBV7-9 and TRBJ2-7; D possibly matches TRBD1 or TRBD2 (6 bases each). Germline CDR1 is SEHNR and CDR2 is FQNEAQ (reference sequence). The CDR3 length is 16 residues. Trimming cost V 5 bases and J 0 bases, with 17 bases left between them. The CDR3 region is CASSPPGAGSSYEQYF. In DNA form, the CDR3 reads TGTGCCAGCAGCCCGCCGGGGGCGGGGAGCTCCTACGAGCAGTACTTC.

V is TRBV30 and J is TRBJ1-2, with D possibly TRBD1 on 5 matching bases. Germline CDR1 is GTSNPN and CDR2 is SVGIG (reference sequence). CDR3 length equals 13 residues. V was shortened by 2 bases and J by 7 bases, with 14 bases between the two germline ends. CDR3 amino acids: CAWSPGDWSGYTF. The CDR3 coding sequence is TGTGCCTGGAGTCCGGGGGACTGGAGTGGCTACACCTTC.

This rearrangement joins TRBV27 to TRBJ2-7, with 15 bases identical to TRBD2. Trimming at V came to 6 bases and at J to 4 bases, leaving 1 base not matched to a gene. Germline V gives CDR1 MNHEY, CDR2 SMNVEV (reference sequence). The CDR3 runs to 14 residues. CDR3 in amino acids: CASRGLAGGYEQYF. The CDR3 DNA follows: TGTGCCAGCAGGGGACTAGCGGGAGGATACGAGCAGTACTTC.

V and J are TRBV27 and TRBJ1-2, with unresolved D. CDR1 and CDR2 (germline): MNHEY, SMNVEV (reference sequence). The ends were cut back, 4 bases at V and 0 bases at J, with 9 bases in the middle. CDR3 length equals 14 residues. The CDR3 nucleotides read TGTGCCAGCAGTTCCTCCGGGACTAACTATGGCTACACCTTC. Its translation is CASSSSGTNYGYTF.

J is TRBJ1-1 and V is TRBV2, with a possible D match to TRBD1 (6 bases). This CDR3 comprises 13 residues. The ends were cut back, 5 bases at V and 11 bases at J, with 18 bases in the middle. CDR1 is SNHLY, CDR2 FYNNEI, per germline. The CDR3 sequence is CASSLTGLNRAFF. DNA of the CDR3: TGTGCCAGCAGTTTAACAGGGCTCAACCGTGCTTTCTTT.

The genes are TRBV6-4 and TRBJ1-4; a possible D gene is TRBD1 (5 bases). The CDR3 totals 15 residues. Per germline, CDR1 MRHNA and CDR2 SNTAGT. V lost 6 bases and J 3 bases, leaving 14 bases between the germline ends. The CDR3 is CASRAGHGANEKLFF. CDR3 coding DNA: TGTGCCAGCAGGGCCGGACACGGGGCTAATGAAAAACTGTTTTTT.

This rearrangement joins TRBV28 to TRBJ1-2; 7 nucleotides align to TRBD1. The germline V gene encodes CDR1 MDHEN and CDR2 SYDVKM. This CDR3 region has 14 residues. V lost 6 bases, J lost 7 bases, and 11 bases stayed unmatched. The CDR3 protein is CASRGTEGASGYTF. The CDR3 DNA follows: TGTGCCAGCAGAGGTACCGAGGGGGCGAGTGGCTACACCTTC.

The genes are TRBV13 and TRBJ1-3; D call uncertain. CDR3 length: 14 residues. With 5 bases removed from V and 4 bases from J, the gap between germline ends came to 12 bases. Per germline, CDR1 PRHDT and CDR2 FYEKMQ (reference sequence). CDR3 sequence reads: CASSPNVGGNTIYF. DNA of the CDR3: TGTGCCAGCAGCCCGAACGTCGGCGGAAACACCATATATTTT. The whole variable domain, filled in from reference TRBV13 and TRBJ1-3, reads AAGVIQSPRHLIKEKRETATLKCYPIPRHDTVYWYQQGPGQDPQFLISFYEKMQSDKGSIPDRFSAQQFSDYHSELNMSSLELGDSALYFCASSPNVGGNTIYFGEGSWLTVV.

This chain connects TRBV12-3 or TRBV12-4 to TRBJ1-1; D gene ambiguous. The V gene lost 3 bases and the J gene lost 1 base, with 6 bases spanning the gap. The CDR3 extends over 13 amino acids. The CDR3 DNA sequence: TGTGCCAGCAGTTTTGTAGGGAACACTGAAGCTTTCTTT. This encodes CASSFVGNTEAFF.

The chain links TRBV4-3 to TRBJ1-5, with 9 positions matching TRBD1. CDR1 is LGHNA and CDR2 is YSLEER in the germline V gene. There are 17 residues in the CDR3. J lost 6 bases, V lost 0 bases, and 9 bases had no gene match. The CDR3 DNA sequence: TGCGCCAGCAGCCAAGAAGCGGCAACAGGGGGCTTTCAGCCCCAGCATTTT. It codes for CASSQEAATGGFQPQHF.

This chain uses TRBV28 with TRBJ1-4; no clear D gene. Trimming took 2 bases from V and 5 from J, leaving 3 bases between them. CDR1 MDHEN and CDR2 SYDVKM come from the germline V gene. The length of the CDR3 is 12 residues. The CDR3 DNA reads TGTGCCAGCAGTTTAAGCAATGAAAAACTGTTTTTT. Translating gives CASSLSNEKLFF.

In DNA form, the CDR3 reads TGTGCCAGCAGAGTACAGGGGGCCACTGAAGCTTTCTTT. The encoded protein is CASRVQGATEAFF. This sequence joins TRBV27 and TRBJ1-1; 9 bases map to TRBD1. The V and J ends lost 6 bases and 4 bases, in that order; junction bases with no gene match: 3. Germline values: CDR1 MNHEY, CDR2 SMNVEV (reference sequence). The CDR3 extends over 13 amino acids.

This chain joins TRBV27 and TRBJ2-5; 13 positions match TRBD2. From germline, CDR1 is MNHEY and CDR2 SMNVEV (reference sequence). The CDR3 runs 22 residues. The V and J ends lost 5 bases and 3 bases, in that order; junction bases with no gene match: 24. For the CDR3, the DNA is TGTGCCAGCAGTCTCCAAGGAGGGACTAGCGGGACAAACGGTAACGCAAAAGAGACCCAGTACTTC. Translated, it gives CASSLQGGTSGTNGNAKETQYF.

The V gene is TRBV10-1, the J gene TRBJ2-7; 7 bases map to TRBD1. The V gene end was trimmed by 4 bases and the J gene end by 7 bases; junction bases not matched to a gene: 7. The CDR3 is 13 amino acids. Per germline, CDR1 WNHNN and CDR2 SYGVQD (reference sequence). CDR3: CASSVKTGQEQYF. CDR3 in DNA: TGCGCCAGCAGTGTTAAGACAGGGCAGGAGCAGTACTTC.

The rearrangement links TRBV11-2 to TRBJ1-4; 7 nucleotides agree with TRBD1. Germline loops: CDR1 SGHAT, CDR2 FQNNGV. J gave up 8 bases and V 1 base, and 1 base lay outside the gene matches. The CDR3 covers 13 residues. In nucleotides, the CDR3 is TGTGCCAGCAGCTTAGTCAGGGGGGAAAAACTGTTTTTT. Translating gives CASSLVRGEKLFF.